Each of the 32 T cell receptor beta chains below was sequenced from the same sample in a study of cytomegalovirus exposure and HLA in healthy donors. Vbeta (60) and Jbeta (13) primers were used in the PCR. Clones were read by immunoSEQ multiplex PCR, and TCRdb kept only the in-frame ones, dropping some. The profile shows 100,000 or so clones, over 70% of them singletons. Sequences were obtained from PBMCs. The receptors here all came from a woman in her thirties or forties in good health and CMV-seronegative.

The genes are TRBV5-1 and TRBJ2-5; no clear D gene. Trimming took 2 bases from V and 5 from J, leaving 4 bases between them. Germline CDR1 and CDR2: SGHRS and YFSETQ. The CDR3 length is 11 residues. CDR3 amino acids: CASSLRETQYF. CDR3 sequence (DNA): TGCGCCAGCAGCTTACGGGAGACCCAGTACTTC.

The rearrangement joins TRBV5-4 to TRBJ1-2; 7 bases align to TRBD1. This CDR3 has 11 residues. Germline V gene data show CDR1 as SGHNT and CDR2 as YYREEE (reference sequence). V trimming: 6 bases; J trimming: 6 bases; junction bases outside the gene matches: 2. As DNA, the CDR3 is TGTGCCAGCAATGACAGGGATGGCTACACCTTC. Protein product: CASNDRDGYTF.

The chain is built from TRBV18 and TRBJ1-5; D might be TRBD1 (5 bases). CDR1 KGHSH and CDR2 LQKENI come from the germline V gene. This CDR3 region has 13 residues. V lost 6 bases to trimming and J lost 5 bases, with 11 bases between them. CDR3 in DNA: TGTGCCAGCTCGCAGGGTTCCGATCAGCCCCAGCATTTT. Translated, it gives CASSQGSDQPQHF. Full variable domain (missing parts from reference TRBV18 and TRBJ1-5): NAGVMQNPRHLVRRRGQEARLRCSPMKGHSHVYWYRQLPEEGLKFMVYLQKENIIDESGMPKERFSAEFPKEGPSILRIQQVVRGDSAAYFCASSQGSDQPQHFGDGTRLSIL.

The chain employs TRBV9 and TRBJ2-7; D not certain. V shed 4 bases and J shed 0 bases, with 11 bases lying between them. The CDR3 is 14 residues long. The germline V gene has CDR1 SGDLS and CDR2 YYNGEE. CDR3 sequence reads: CASSQTDNSYEQYF. For the CDR3, the DNA is TGTGCCAGCAGCCAAACAGACAACTCCTACGAGCAGTACTTC.

The table lists this clone with a few counts. This chain's CDR3 is CSVEPAGGPFLYNEQFF. The CDR3 DNA sequence: TGCAGCGTTGAGCCGGCGGGGGGACCTTTTCTTTACAATGAGCAGTTCTTC. V and J are TRBV29-1 and TRBJ2-1; TRBD2 matches at 8 bases. The germline gives CDR1 SQVTM, CDR2 ANQGSEA. With V trimmed by 3 bases and J by 4 bases, 14 bases remained unmatched. The CDR3 is 17 amino acids.

The chain's CDR3 is CASSLRTGGIGSPLHF. The CDR3 region has the DNA TGTGCCAGTAGTCTACGGACAGGGGGAATAGGTTCACCCCTCCACTTT. The chain combines TRBV19 with TRBJ1-6, with 10 bases that match TRBD1. CDR3 length: 16 amino acids. Germline V gene lookup returns CDR1 LNHDA and CDR2 SQIVND (reference sequence). V shed 5 bases, J shed 9 bases, and the junction held 10 bases outside the gene matches.

The genes are TRBV5-6 and TRBJ1-5, with unresolved D. The ends were cut back, 4 bases at V and 0 bases at J, with 14 bases in the middle. Germline V CDR1 and CDR2: SGHDT, YYEEEE. The CDR3 is 16 amino acids. The DNA of the CDR3 is TGTGCCAGCAGCAGCTCCGGGTTAAATAGCAATCAGCCCCAGCATTTT. Translated: CASSSSGLNSNQPQHF. The variable domain in full, with the rest retrieved from reference TRBV5-6 and TRBJ1-5, is DAGVTQSPTHLIKTRGQQVTLRCSPKSGHDTVSWYQQALGQGPQFIFQYYEEEERQRGNFPDRFSGHQFPNYSSELNVNALLLGDSALYLCASSSSGLNSNQPQHFGDGTRLSIL.

The CDR3 sequence: CASSPSQANQPQHF. The CDR3 DNA sequence: TGTGCCAGCAGCCCCAGCCAGGCAAATCAGCCCCAGCATTTT. This rearrangement joins TRBV7-8 to TRBJ1-5; D unclear. Per the germline V gene, CDR1 is SGHVS and CDR2 is FQNEAQ. V was clipped by 5 bases and J by 4 bases, with 12 bases between them. This CDR3 region has 14 residues.

The chain couples TRBV2 to TRBJ2-7; a weak D match, TRBD2 (5 bases). The CDR3 runs to 15 residues. In germline, CDR1 is SNHLY, CDR2 FYNNEI. Deletions cut 1 base from V and 3 bases from J, with 13 bases between. CDR3 sequence reads: CASSEVGEPIYEQYF. In DNA form, the CDR3 reads TGTGCCAGCAGTGAAGTGGGAGAGCCGATCTACGAGCAGTACTTC. Variable domain in full (rest from reference TRBV2 and TRBJ2-7): EPEVTQTPSHQVTQMGQEVILRCVPISNHLYFYWYRQILGQKVEFLVSFYNNEISEKSEIFDDQFSVERPDGSNFTLKIRSTKLEDSAMYFCASSEVGEPIYEQYFGPGTRLTVT.

In DNA, the CDR3 is TGTGCCAGCAGCGTCGTACAGGGGCTGAGCACTGAAGCTTTCTTT. As protein: CASSVVQGLSTEAFF. The rearrangement joins TRBV11-2 to TRBJ1-1; TRBD1 matches at 7 bases. The V gene's germline CDR1 is SGHAT and CDR2 FQNNGV. The CDR3 spans 15 residues. With V trimmed by 5 bases and J by 4 bases, 10 bases remained unmatched.

The chain joins TRBV29-1 to TRBJ1-2, with D perhaps matching TRBD1 (6 bases). CDR1 and CDR2 (germline): SQVTM, ANQGSEA. CDR3 length: 16 amino acids. Deletions cut 3 bases from V and 7 bases from J, with 24 bases between. In DNA form, the CDR3 reads TGCAGCGTTGAGGTGCCAGGGGATGAGGCGGACGCTGGCTACACCTTC. This gives the protein CSVEVPGDEADAGYTF.

The V call is TRBV14, the J call TRBJ1-4; D may be TRBD1 (5 bases). The CDR3 has 16 amino acids. The V gene's germline CDR1 is SGHDN and CDR2 FVKESK. Trimming cost V 1 base and J 4 bases, with 13 bases left between them. DNA for the CDR3: TGTGCCAGCAGCCAAGTGGGTACAGGAAGTAATGAAAAACTGTTTTTT. Translated: CASSQVGTGSNEKLFF.

The chain employs TRBV5-1 and TRBJ2-1; no reliable D call. Germline lookup yields CDR1 SGHRS and CDR2 YFSETQ. V was pared by 3 bases and J by 4 bases, with 5 bases between. There are 12 residues in the CDR3. The chain's CDR3 is CASSWQYNEQFF. The CDR3 nucleotides are TGCGCCAGCAGCTGGCAATACAATGAGCAGTTCTTC.

This clone showed up just a few times. The genes are TRBV6-5 and TRBJ1-4; no reliable D call. The germline V gene encodes CDR1 MNHEY and CDR2 SVGAGI. CDR3 length: 14 amino acids. V gave up 6 bases and J gave up 4 bases, with 12 bases separating them. The CDR3 region is CASSSVALNEKLFF. CDR3 coding DNA: TGTGCCAGCAGCTCGGTTGCCCTTAATGAAAAACTGTTTTTT.

The V call is TRBV2, the J call TRBJ2-4, with 12 nucleotides matching TRBD2. Per the germline V gene, CDR1 is SNHLY and CDR2 is FYNNEI. J gave up 4 bases and V 1 base, and 2 bases lay outside the gene matches. There are 16 residues in the CDR3. CDR3 sequence reads: CASSEVGLAGKNIQYF. CDR3 sequence (DNA): TGTGCCAGCAGTGAAGTTGGACTAGCGGGGAAAAACATTCAGTACTTC.

The chain has TRBV5-1 and TRBJ1-6; D is ambiguous. V lost 5 bases and J lost 1, with 7 bases in between. There are 14 residues in the CDR3. Germline-derived CDR1 and CDR2 are SGHRS and YFSETQ. CDR3 protein: CASSSESYNSPLHF. CDR3 sequence (DNA): TGCGCCAGCAGTTCCGAGTCCTATAATTCACCCCTCCACTTT.

The chain links TRBV6-5 to TRBJ1-2, with 9 bases lining up with TRBD1. V shed 2 bases and J 8 bases; nucleotides not matched to a gene: 12. Per the germline V gene, CDR1 is MNHEY and CDR2 is SVGAGI. CDR3 length: 16 amino acids. The CDR3 loop reads CASSYTSRDRASGYTF. DNA for the CDR3: TGTGCCAGCAGTTACACTTCCCGGGACAGGGCGTCCGGCTACACCTTC.

This chain joins TRBV6-5 and TRBJ1-1; D perhaps matches TRBD1 (6 bases). Per germline, CDR1 MNHEY and CDR2 SVGAGI. This CDR3 is built from 12 residues. V lost 6 bases and J 4 bases, leaving 9 bases between the germline ends. The CDR3 coding sequence is TGTGCCAGCAGGAACAGGGTCACTGAAGCTTTCTTT. Its translation is CASRNRVTEAFF.

The V gene is TRBV6-1, the J gene TRBJ2-7; 9 nucleotides agree with TRBD1. V was clipped by 4 bases and J by 3 bases; unmatched bases: 4. The CDR3 is 14 residues long. CDR1 is MNHNS, CDR2 SASEGT, per germline. This chain's CDR3 is CASSVSGQGYEQYF. For the CDR3, the DNA is TGTGCCAGCAGTGTCTCGGGACAGGGCTACGAGCAGTACTTC.

This clone was detected only once. The chain recombines TRBV2 with TRBJ1-2; TRBD1 matches 7 bases. The CDR3 is 14 amino acids. The V gene end was trimmed by 6 bases and the J gene end by 0 bases; junction bases not matched to a gene: 4. The germline V gene encodes CDR1 SNHLY and CDR2 FYNNEI. The DNA for the CDR3 is TGTGCCAGCAGGAGACAGGGCGCTAACTATGGCTACACCTTC. Its translation: CASRRQGANYGYTF. Together with reference TRBV2 and TRBJ1-2, the CDR3 gives the full variable domain: EPEVTQTPSHQVTQMGQEVILRCVPISNHLYFYWYRQILGQKVEFLVSFYNNEISEKSEIFDDQFSVERPDGSNFTLKIRSTKLEDSAMYFCASRRQGANYGYTFGSGTRLTVV.

The chain has TRBV7-9 and TRBJ2-7; 7 bases agree with TRBD1. The CDR3 is 14 residues long. V shed 1 base, J shed 3 bases, and the junction held 3 bases outside the gene matches. Germline lookup yields CDR1 SEHNR and CDR2 FQNEAQ (reference sequence). CDR3 bases: TGTGCCAGCAGCTTAGGGCAGGGGGACTACGAGCAGTACTTC. It encodes CASSLGQGDYEQYF.

The rearrangement joins TRBV27 to TRBJ1-6, with D possibly being TRBD1 (5 bases). V lost 5 bases and J lost 10, with 9 bases in between. There are 12 residues in the CDR3. Per germline, CDR1 MNHEY and CDR2 SMNVEV (reference sequence). CDR3 sequence (DNA): TGTGCCAGCAGTAAAGGGGTCTCACCCCTCCACTTT. As protein: CASSKGVSPLHF.

The chain has TRBV5-4 and TRBJ2-7; 11 bases map to TRBD1. The CDR3 contains 15 residues. From germline, CDR1 is SGHNT and CDR2 YYREEE (reference sequence). V lost 4 bases and J lost 2; bases outside the gene matches: 5. CDR3 in DNA: TGTGCCAGCAGCGTTCCGGGACAGGGGGCCTACGAGCAGTACTTC. Amino acids: CASSVPGQGAYEQYF.

The chain is built from TRBV6-1 and TRBJ2-5; TRBD2 aligns across 8 bases. V shed 7 bases and J 3 bases; nucleotides not matched to a gene: 4. The CDR3 consists of 13 residues. Germline values: CDR1 MNHNS, CDR2 SASEGT. CDR3 coding DNA: TGTGCCAGCAAGCGGGGGACCGAAGAGACCCAGTACTTC. Residues: CASKRGTEETQYF.

The V gene is TRBV6-4, the J gene TRBJ1-5; TRBD1 is a possible D gene (6 bases). Between the trimmed V and J ends, which lost 6 bases and 2 bases, there was a span of 14 bases. Germline loops: CDR1 MRHNA, CDR2 SNTAGT. This CDR3 region has 15 residues. Here the CDR3 reads CASSPQGYGNQPQHF. The CDR3 DNA sequence: TGTGCCAGCAGCCCTCAGGGGTATGGCAATCAGCCCCAGCATTTT.

V usage is TRBV6-1 and J usage is TRBJ1-1, with a possible D match to TRBD1 (5 bases). Germline V gene sequence: CDR1 MNHNS, CDR2 SASEGT. There are 14 residues in the CDR3. V was cut by 5 bases and J by 1 base, with 11 bases left in between. CDR3 in amino acids: CASSTPGENTEAFF. DNA of the CDR3: TGTGCCAGCAGTACCCCGGGGGAGAACACTGAAGCTTTCTTT.

There are a few counts of this clone. The chain carries TRBV4-1 and TRBJ1-1, with D unresolved. V was clipped by 7 bases and J by 2 bases, with 8 bases between them. CDR1 and CDR2 from the germline V gene are MGHRA and YSYEKL. This CDR3 region has 12 residues. DNA of the CDR3: TGCGCCAGCACCTCAGGAAACACTGAAGCTTTCTTT. Amino acid sequence: CASTSGNTEAFF.

This clone was seen a handful of times. The CDR3 protein is CAWKRSGGGEQYF. CDR3 sequence (DNA): TGTGCCTGGAAGAGGTCGGGGGGCGGTGAGCAGTACTTC. This chain links TRBV30 with TRBJ2-7, with a weak D call TRBD2 (7 bases). The germline CDR1 and CDR2 sequences are GTSNPN and SVGIG (reference sequence). This CDR3 region has 13 residues. The ends were cut back, 4 bases at V and 7 bases at J, with 17 bases in the middle.

With respect to this clone: This likely comes from a read error, as the CDR3 has no conserved phenylalanine or tryptophan at its end. It is unclear where the CDR3 begins or ends on the DNA, so no DNA is shown, and the CDR3 is as TCRdb lists it. The chain joins TRBV7-4 to TRBJ1-1; the table calls TRBD1, which could not be checked here. The CDR3 extends over 12 residues, inclusive of both ends. Germline CDR1 is SGHVT and CDR2 is SQSDAQ. CDR3 region: CASSLALRGQGG.

V usage is TRBV23-1 and J usage is TRBJ2-1; D perhaps matches TRBD1 (6 bases). TRBV23-1 is an ORF; its function is uncertain. The CDR3 is made up of 12 amino acids. Trimming took off 6 bases at V and 10 bases at J, with 13 bases between the two ends. Here the CDR3 reads CASRRAGTEQFF. CDR3 bases: TGCGCCAGCAGACGTGCCGGGACAGAGCAGTTCTTC.

The chain's CDR3 is CASSFGTDTGELFF. CDR3 in DNA: TGTGCCAGCAGTTTTGGGACAGACACCGGGGAGCTGTTTTTT. The chain is built from TRBV27 and TRBJ2-2, with 7 bases identical to TRBD1. J was trimmed by 3 bases and V by 3 bases; bases with no gene match: 1. Germline V gene lookup returns CDR1 MNHEY and CDR2 SMNVEV (reference sequence). The CDR3 covers 14 residues.

This chain uses TRBV19 with TRBJ1-6; D is ambiguous. The CDR3 totals 12 residues. CDR1 LNHDA and CDR2 SQIVND come from the germline V gene (reference sequence). Trimming removed 10 bases from V and 12 bases from J, with 16 bases in between. CDR3 nucleotide sequence: TGTGCCACCTCTCGCGCTGGAGGACCCCTCCACTTT. Encoded protein: CATSRAGGPLHF.